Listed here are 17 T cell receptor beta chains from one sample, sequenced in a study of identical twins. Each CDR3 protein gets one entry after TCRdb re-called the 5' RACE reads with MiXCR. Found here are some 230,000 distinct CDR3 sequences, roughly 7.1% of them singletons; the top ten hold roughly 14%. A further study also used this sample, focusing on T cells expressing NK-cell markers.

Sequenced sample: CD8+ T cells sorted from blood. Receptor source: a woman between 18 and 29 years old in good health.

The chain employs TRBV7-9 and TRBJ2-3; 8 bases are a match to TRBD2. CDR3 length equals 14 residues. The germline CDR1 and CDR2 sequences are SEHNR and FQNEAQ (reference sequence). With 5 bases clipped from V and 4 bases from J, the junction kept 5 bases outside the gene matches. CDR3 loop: CASSHSGKPDTQYF. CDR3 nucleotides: TGTGCCAGCAGCCATAGCGGGAAGCCAGATACGCAGTATTTT.

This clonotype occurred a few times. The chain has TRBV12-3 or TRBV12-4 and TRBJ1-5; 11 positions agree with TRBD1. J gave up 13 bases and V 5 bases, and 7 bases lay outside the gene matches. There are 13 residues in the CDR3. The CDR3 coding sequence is TGTGCCAGCAGTCAAGGGGGACAGGGGGATCAGCATTTT. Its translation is CASSQGGQGDQHF.

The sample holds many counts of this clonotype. CDR3 sequence (DNA): TGTGCCAGCAGCTTGGGCGACTGGTCCTACGAGCAGTACTTC. This translates into CASSLGDWSYEQYF. The gene calls are TRBV7-9 and TRBJ2-7; D is ambiguous. The CDR3 covers 14 residues. CDR1 and CDR2 (germline): SEHNR, FQNEAQ (reference sequence). V lost 3 bases, J lost 1 base, and 10 bases lay in between.

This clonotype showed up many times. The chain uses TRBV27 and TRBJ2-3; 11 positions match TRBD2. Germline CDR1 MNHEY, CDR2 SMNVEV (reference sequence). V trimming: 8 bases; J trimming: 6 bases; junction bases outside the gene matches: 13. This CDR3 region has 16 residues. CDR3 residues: CASGPQGLAAPDTQYF. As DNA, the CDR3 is TGTGCCAGCGGACCCCAGGGACTAGCGGCCCCTGATACGCAGTATTTT.

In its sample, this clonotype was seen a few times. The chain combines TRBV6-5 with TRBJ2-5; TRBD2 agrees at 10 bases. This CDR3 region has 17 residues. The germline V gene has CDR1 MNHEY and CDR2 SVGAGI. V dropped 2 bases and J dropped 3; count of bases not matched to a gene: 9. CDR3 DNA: TGTGCCAGCAGTTACCTTCCCAGCGGGGGGGCGGAAGAGACCCAGTACTTC. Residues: CASSYLPSGGAEETQYF.

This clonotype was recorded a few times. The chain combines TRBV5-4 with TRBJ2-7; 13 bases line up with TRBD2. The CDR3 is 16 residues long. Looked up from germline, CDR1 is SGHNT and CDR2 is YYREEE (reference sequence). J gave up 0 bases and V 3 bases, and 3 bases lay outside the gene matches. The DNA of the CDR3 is TGTGCCAGCAGCTCAGGACTAGCGGGGGCCTCCTACGAGCAGTACTTC. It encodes CASSSGLAGASYEQYF.

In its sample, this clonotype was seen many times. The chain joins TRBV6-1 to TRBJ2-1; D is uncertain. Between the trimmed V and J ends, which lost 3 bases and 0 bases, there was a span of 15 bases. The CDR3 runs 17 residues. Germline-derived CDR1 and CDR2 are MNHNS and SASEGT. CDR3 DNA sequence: TGTGCCAGCAGTGATCTGTTCATAGCCGGCTCCTACAATGAGCAGTTCTTC. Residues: CASSDLFIAGSYNEQFF.

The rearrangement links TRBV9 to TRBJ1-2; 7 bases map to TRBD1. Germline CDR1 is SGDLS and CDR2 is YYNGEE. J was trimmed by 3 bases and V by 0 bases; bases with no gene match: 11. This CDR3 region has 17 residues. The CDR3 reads CASSVVGTGTEDYGYTF. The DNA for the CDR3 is TGTGCCAGCAGCGTAGTTGGTACCGGGACAGAGGACTATGGCTACACCTTC.

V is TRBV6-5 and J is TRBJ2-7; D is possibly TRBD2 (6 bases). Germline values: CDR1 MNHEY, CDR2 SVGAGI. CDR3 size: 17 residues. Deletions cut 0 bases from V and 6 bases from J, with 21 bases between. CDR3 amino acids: CASSYSSRAGPLSEQYF. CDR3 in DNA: TGTGCCAGCAGTTACTCGAGTCGGGCGGGACCGCTCAGCGAGCAGTACTTC.

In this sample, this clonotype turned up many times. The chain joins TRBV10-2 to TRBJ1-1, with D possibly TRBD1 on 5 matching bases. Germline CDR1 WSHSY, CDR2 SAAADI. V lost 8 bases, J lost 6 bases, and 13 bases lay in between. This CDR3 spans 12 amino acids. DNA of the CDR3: TGCGCCAGCCGGGGGAGGGACGCTGAAGCTTTCTTT. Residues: CASRGRDAEAFF.

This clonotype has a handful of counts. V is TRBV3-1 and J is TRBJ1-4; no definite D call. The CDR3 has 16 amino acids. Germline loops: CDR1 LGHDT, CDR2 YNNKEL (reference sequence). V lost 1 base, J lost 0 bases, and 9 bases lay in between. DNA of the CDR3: TGTGCCAGCAGCCAAGGACGTCCTGCAACTAATGAAAAACTGTTTTTT. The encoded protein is CASSQGRPATNEKLFF.

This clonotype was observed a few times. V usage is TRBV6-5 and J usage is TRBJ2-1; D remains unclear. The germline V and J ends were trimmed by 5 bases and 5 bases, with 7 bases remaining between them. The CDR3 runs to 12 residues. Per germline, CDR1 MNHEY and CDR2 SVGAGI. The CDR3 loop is CASSTQNNEQFF. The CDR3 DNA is TGTGCCAGCAGTACACAGAACAATGAGCAGTTCTTC.

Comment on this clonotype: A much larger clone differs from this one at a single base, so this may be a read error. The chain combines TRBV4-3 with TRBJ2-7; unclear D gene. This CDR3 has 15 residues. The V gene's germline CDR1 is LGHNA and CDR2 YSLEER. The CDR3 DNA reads TGCACCAGCAGCCAAGAAAGGGCCTCGATCTACGAGCAGTACTTC. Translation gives CTSSQERASIYEQYF.

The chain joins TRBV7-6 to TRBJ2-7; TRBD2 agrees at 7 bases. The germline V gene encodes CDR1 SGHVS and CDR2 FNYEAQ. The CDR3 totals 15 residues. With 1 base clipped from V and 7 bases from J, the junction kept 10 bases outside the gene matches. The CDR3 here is CASSLGGGGSGEQYF. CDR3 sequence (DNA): TGTGCCAGCAGCTTAGGCGGGGGAGGTTCGGGGGAGCAGTACTTC. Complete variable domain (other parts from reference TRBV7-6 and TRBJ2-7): GAGVSQSPRYKVTKRGQDVALRCDPISGHVSLYWYRQALGQGPEFLTYFNYEAQQDKSGLPNDRFSAERPEGSISTLTIQRTEQRDSAMYRCASSLGGGGSGEQYFGPGTRLTVT.

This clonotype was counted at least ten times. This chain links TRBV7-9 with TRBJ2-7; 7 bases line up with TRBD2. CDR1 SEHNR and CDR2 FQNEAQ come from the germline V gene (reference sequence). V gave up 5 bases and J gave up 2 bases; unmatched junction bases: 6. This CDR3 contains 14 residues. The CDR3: CASSPPGLAYEQYF. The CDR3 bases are TGTGCCAGCAGCCCCCCCGGACTAGCCTACGAGCAGTACTTC.

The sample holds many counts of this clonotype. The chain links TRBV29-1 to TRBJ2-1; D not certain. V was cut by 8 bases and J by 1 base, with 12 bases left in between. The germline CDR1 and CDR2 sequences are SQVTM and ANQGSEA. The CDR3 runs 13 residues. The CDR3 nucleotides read TGCAGCCACACCGGCCTATCCTACAATGAGCAGTTCTTC. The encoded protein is CSHTGLSYNEQFF.

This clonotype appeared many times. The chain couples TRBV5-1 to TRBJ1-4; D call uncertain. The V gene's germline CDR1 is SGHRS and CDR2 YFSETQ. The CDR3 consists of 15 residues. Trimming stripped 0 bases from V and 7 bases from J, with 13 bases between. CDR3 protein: CASSLDVPAGEKLFF. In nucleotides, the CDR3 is TGCGCCAGCAGCTTGGATGTGCCCGCCGGTGAAAAACTGTTTTTT. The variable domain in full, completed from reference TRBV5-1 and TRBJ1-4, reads KAGVTQTPRYLIKTRGQQVTLSCSPISGHRSVSWYQQTPGQGLQFLFEYFSETQRNKGNFPGRFSGRQFSNSRSEMNVSTLELGDSALYLCASSLDVPAGEKLFFGSGTQLSVL.